This passage covers 10 T cell receptor beta chains from one sample sequenced in a study of early T cells in non-severe SARS-CoV-2 infection. TCRdb re-analysed the 5' RACE reads in MiXCR, keeping a single row per CDR3 protein. There are about 77,000 distinct CDR3 sequences in the sample; 9% to 10% occur only once, and about 4.8% lies in the top ten. Sequenced sample: whole blood. Receptors originate from an adult who was a healthcare worker with PCR-confirmed SARS-CoV-2 infection or an uninfected control (not recorded which).

The chain uses TRBV7-3 and TRBJ2-6; 9 bases match TRBD2. The CDR3 is 18 amino acids. Trimming at V came to 5 bases and at J to 2 bases, leaving 10 bases not matched to a gene. Looked up from germline, CDR1 is SGHTA and CDR2 is FQGTGA. The CDR3 sequence is CASSPGVAGEAGANVLTF. The CDR3 nucleotides read TGTGCCAGCAGCCCCGGGGTAGCGGGAGAGGCTGGGGCCAACGTCCTGACTTTC.

This clonotype counts as medium-sized (0.01 to 0.1%). The CDR3 nucleotides are TGTGCCAGCAGCTTGGAGATAGCGGGAGGGACCTACAATGAGCAGTTCTTC. Protein: CASSLEIAGGTYNEQFF. The V gene is TRBV7-6, the J gene TRBJ2-1; 11 nucleotides align to TRBD2. V lost 3 bases, J lost 2 bases, and 6 bases stayed unmatched. From germline, CDR1 is SGHVS and CDR2 FNYEAQ. The CDR3 extends over 17 amino acids.

The chain combines TRBV7-9 with TRBJ2-5, with D perhaps matching TRBD1 or TRBD2 (6 bases each). V lost 1 base, J lost 5 bases, and 14 bases lay in between. The CDR3 has 15 residues. Germline-derived CDR1 and CDR2 are SEHNR and FQNEAQ (reference sequence). CDR3 in amino acids: CASSLGGGGAETQYF. Here the CDR3 DNA reads TGTGCCAGCAGCTTAGGCGGAGGGGGAGCTGAGACCCAGTACTTC.

This clonotype came up many times. V gene TRBV20-1 combines with J gene TRBJ2-2; no clear D. This CDR3 is built from 14 residues. CDR1 and CDR2 from the germline V gene are DFQATT and SNEGSKA (reference sequence). Trimming left V 1 base short and J 6 bases short, with 12 bases between. DNA for the CDR3: TGCAGTGCTAGAGGGAGTCAGAGTTCCGGGGAGCTGTTTTTT. Encoded protein: CSARGSQSSGELFF.

Many counts were recorded for this clonotype. The chain has TRBV5-1 and TRBJ1-1; D gene uncertain. V lost 5 bases to trimming and J lost 1 base, with 9 bases between them. The CDR3 totals 13 residues. Germline V lookup: CDR1 SGHRS, CDR2 YFSETQ. The CDR3 spells CASRLRTNTEAFF. The CDR3, as DNA: TGCGCCAGCAGGCTCAGGACGAACACTGAAGCTTTCTTT.

At least ten counts were recorded for this clonotype. The chain combines TRBV28 with TRBJ2-7; D unresolved. Per germline, CDR1 MDHEN and CDR2 SYDVKM. Deletions cut 5 bases from V and 5 bases from J, with 19 bases between. The CDR3 is 15 residues long. CDR3 in DNA: TGTGCCAGCAGTCTTCGGACGCGACGTTCTAACGAGCAGTACTTC. Its translation is CASSLRTRRSNEQYF.

The rearrangement links TRBV28 to TRBJ1-5; D might be TRBD1 (5 bases). The CDR3 sequence is 17 residues long. Trimming pared 6 bases from V and 0 bases from J, leaving 18 bases between. The germline V gene encodes CDR1 MDHEN and CDR2 SYDVKM. The CDR3 reads CASSGPGKLHSNQPQHF. The DNA of the CDR3 is TGTGCCAGCAGCGGACCAGGGAAGCTCCATAGCAATCAGCCCCAGCATTTT.

The V gene is TRBV5-1, the J gene TRBJ1-2; 9 bases are a match to TRBD1. V shed 0 bases and J 8 bases; nucleotides not matched to a gene: 2. Germline V gene sequence: CDR1 SGHRS, CDR2 YFSETQ. This CDR3 is built from 13 residues. CDR3 region: CASSLGDRDGYTF. The CDR3 DNA follows: TGCGCCAGCAGCTTGGGGGACAGGGACGGCTACACCTTC.

In this sample, this clonotype turned up many times. The chain links TRBV30 to TRBJ2-7; D remains ambiguous. The CDR3 covers 13 residues. Germline V gene data show CDR1 as GTSNPN and CDR2 as SVGIG (reference sequence). The V end lost 8 bases, the J end lost 2 bases, and 16 bases lay between the germline ends. CDR3: CALSPGRTYEQYF. CDR3 bases: TGTGCCCTCTCTCCAGGCAGGACCTACGAGCAGTACTTC. The whole variable domain, filled in from reference TRBV30 and TRBJ2-7, reads SQTIHQWPATLVQPVGSPLSLECTVEGTSNPNLYWYRQAAGRGLQLLFYSVGIGQISSEVPQNLSASRPQDRQFILSSKKLLLSDSGFYLCALSPGRTYEQYFGPGTRLTVT.

This clonotype occurred many times. The gene calls are TRBV9 and TRBJ2-3; 8 bases align to TRBD1. The CDR3 has 16 amino acids. Germline V gene data show CDR1 as SGDLS and CDR2 as YYNGEE. Trimming took 0 bases from V and 2 from J; bases not matched to a gene: 5. CDR3: CASSVAGGPYTDTQYF. For the CDR3, the DNA is TGTGCCAGCAGCGTAGCAGGGGGCCCATACACAGATACGCAGTATTTT.